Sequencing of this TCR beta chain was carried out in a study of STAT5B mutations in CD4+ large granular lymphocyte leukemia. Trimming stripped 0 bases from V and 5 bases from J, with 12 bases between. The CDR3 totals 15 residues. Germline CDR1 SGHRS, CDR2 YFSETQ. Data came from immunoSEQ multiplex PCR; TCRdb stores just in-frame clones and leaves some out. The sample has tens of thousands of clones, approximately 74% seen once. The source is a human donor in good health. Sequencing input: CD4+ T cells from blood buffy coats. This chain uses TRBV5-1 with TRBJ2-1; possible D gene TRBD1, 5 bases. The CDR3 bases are TGCGCCAGCAGCTTGGCCAGGGAACTCAACAATGAGCAGTTCTTC. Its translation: CASSLARELNNEQFF. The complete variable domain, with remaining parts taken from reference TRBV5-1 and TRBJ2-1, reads KAGVTQTPRYLIKTRGQQVTLSCSPISGHRSVSWYQQTPGQGLQFLFEYFSETQRNKGNFPGRFSGRQFSNSRSEMNVSTLELGDSALYLCASSLARELNNEQFFGPGTRLTVL.